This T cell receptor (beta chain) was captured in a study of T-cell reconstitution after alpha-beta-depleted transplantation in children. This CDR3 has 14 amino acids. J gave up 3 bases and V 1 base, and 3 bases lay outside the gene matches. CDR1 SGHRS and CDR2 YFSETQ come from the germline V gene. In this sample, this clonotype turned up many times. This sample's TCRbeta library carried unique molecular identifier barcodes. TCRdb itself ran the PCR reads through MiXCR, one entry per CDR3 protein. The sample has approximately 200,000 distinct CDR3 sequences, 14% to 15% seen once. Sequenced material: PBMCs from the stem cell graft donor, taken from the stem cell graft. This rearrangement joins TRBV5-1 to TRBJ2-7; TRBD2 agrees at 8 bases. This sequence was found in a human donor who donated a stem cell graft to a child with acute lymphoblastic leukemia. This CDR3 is CASSLRAGVYEQYF. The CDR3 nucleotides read TGCGCCAGCAGCTTGAGAGCGGGAGTCTACGAGCAGTACTTC. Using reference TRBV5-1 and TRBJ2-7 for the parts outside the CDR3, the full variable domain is KAGVTQTPRYLIKTRGQQVTLSCSPISGHRSVSWYQQTPGQGLQFLFEYFSETQRNKGNFPGRFSGRQFSNSRSEMNVSTLELGDSALYLCASSLRAGVYEQYFGPGTRLTVT.